Below, 17 T cell receptor beta chains from the same sample are listed, as sequenced in a study of T cells in Graves' hyperthyroidism and ophthalmopathy. Amplification of TCR beta CDR3 regions was performed using RNA transcripts as template. The TCR CDR3 was amplified in a first-round RT-PCR using the HTBI primer set. TCRdb itself ran the multiplex PCR reads through MiXCR, one entry per CDR3 protein. The sample shows more than 500,000 distinct CDR3 sequences, about 46% of them seen only once. The sample consisted of peripheral blood or thyroid tissue (not recorded which). The receptors stem from an adult woman with Graves' disease, either hyperthyroidism or ophthalmopathy (not recorded which).

V is TRBV5-1 and J is TRBJ1-6, with 7 positions matching TRBD1. V lost 0 bases and J lost 10; bases outside the gene matches: 7. The CDR3 is 15 amino acids. Per the germline V gene, CDR1 is SGHRS and CDR2 is YFSETQ. The CDR3 sequence is CASSLGRQGGSPLHF. In DNA, the CDR3 is TGCGCCAGCAGCTTGGGTCGACAGGGAGGGTCACCCCTCCACTTT.

This clonotype was counted at least ten times. The chain recombines TRBV20-1 with TRBJ1-4; D ambiguous. CDR3 size: 14 residues. Germline-derived CDR1 and CDR2 are DFQATT and SNEGSKA (reference sequence). V lost 3 bases and J 4 bases, leaving 12 bases between the germline ends. The CDR3 sequence is CSASSGLGNEKLFF. In DNA, the CDR3 is TGCAGTGCTAGTTCGGGGTTAGGTAATGAAAAACTGTTTTTT.

The table lists this clonotype with many counts. The chain employs TRBV20-1 and TRBJ2-7; 8 bases align to TRBD1. CDR3 length: 14 residues. CDR1 is DFQATT, CDR2 SNEGSKA, per germline (reference sequence). Unmatched junction bases numbered 4, after V lost 0 bases and J lost 3 bases. CDR3 sequence: CSARDTGGYYEQYF. CDR3 DNA: TGCAGTGCTAGAGACACAGGGGGTTACTACGAGCAGTACTTC.

As to this clonotype: This could be a read error, since a much larger clone is one nucleotide away. The chain recombines TRBV6-6 with TRBJ1-2; weak D call: TRBD1 (6 bases). The CDR3 spans 15 residues. Per the germline V gene, CDR1 is MNHNY and CDR2 is SVGAGI (reference sequence). CDR3 DNA sequence: TGTGCCAGCAGTTACTCGGTGACAGGCGGCTATGGCTACGCCTTC. This encodes CASSYSVTGGYGYAF.

This clonotype has at least ten counts. The rearrangement links TRBV4-1 to TRBJ1-5; D is undetermined. Between the trimmed V and J ends, which lost 1 base and 8 bases, there was a span of 9 bases. Per the germline V gene, CDR1 is MGHRA and CDR2 is YSYEKL. This CDR3 is 13 amino acids long. CDR3 bases: TGCGCCAGCAGCCAAGGATTAGAGGAGCCCCAGCATTTT. Residues: CASSQGLEEPQHF.

The chain recombines TRBV29-1 with TRBJ2-1; D is unresolved. The CDR3 has 15 residues. V was clipped by 2 bases and J by 2 bases, with 13 bases between them. CDR1 and CDR2 (germline): SQVTM, ANQGSEA. CDR3: CSVEPFVEPYNEQFF. DNA of the CDR3: TGCAGCGTTGAACCCTTTGTGGAGCCCTACAATGAGCAGTTCTTC.

There are many counts of this clonotype. V gene TRBV7-9 combines with J gene TRBJ1-1; 9 positions match TRBD1. The germline V gene has CDR1 SEHNR and CDR2 FQNEAQ (reference sequence). Unmatched junction bases numbered 6, after V lost 5 bases and J lost 5 bases. This CDR3 comprises 14 residues. CDR3 DNA sequence: TGTGCCAGCAGCCCTACAGGGGGCGGAACTGAAGCTTTCTTT. Amino acids: CASSPTGGGTEAFF.

The chain is built from TRBV10-3 and TRBJ1-2; 8 bases are a match to TRBD1. This CDR3 has 13 amino acids. CDR1 is ENHRY and CDR2 is SYGVKD in the germline V gene. Trimming took 7 bases from V and 3 from J; bases not matched to a gene: 4. This chain's CDR3 is CAITPQGDYGYTF. In DNA form, the CDR3 reads TGTGCCATCACCCCACAGGGGGACTATGGCTACACCTTC.

The CDR3 sequence is CASSDRGIRNQPQHF. CDR3 bases: TGTGCCAGCAGTGATAGAGGGATCCGCAATCAGCCCCAGCATTTT. The chain is built from TRBV2 and TRBJ1-5; D not certain. The CDR3 consists of 15 residues. Germline V gene lookup returns CDR1 SNHLY and CDR2 FYNNEI. V was clipped by 3 bases and J by 2 bases, with 11 bases between them.

This clonotype was recorded at least ten times. V is TRBV6-5 and J is TRBJ2-6; no definite D call. CDR1 is MNHEY and CDR2 is SVGAGI in the germline V gene. V was shortened by 4 bases and J by 0 bases, with 7 bases between the two germline ends. This CDR3 is built from 15 residues. CDR3 bases: TGTGCCAGCAGTTTATTAGGCTCTGGGGCCAACGTCCTGACTTTC. Translation gives CASSLLGSGANVLTF.

This clonotype was detected many times. This rearrangement joins TRBV7-9 to TRBJ1-2, with 8 bases fitting TRBD1. This CDR3 is built from 12 residues. J gave up 10 bases and V 5 bases, and 6 bases lay outside the gene matches. Germline CDR1 and CDR2: SEHNR and FQNEAQ (reference sequence). Here the CDR3 DNA reads TGTGCCAGCAGCCACCGGGACAGGAACTACACCTTC. It is translated as CASSHRDRNYTF. The variable domain in full, completed from reference TRBV7-9 and TRBJ1-2, reads DTGVSQNPRHKITKRGQNVTFRCDPISEHNRLYWYRQTLGQGPEFLTYFQNEAQLEKSRLLSDRFSAERPKGSFSTLEIQRTEQGDSAMYLCASSHRDRNYTFGSGTRLTVV.

At least ten counts were recorded for this clonotype. CDR3 in amino acids: CASSPNPGEMNTEAFF. The CDR3 DNA reads TGTGCCAGCAGCCCCAACCCAGGGGAAATGAACACTGAAGCTTTCTTT. This chain connects TRBV13 to TRBJ1-1; TRBD1 might be the D (6 bases). Germline CDR1 and CDR2: PRHDT and FYEKMQ (reference sequence). Trimming shortened V by 5 bases and J by 0 bases, and 16 bases separated the two germline ends. This CDR3 has 16 amino acids.

DNA for the CDR3: TGCGCCAGCAGCTCGACTAGCGGGAGTGAGACCCAGTACTTC. Encoded protein: CASSSTSGSETQYF. The gene calls are TRBV5-1 and TRBJ2-5; 12 bases fit TRBD2. Losses at the gene ends were 3 bases for V and 5 bases for J; bases not matched to a gene: 2. Per germline, CDR1 SGHRS and CDR2 YFSETQ. CDR3 length: 14 amino acids.

The chain recombines TRBV7-2 with TRBJ2-6, with TRBD1 matching over 7 bases. V trimming: 7 bases; J trimming: 4 bases; junction bases outside the gene matches: 7. CDR1 and CDR2 (germline): SGHTA, FQGNSA. This CDR3 contains 15 residues. The CDR3 DNA reads TGTGCCAGCAACAAAGGGGGACAGGGGGCCAACGTCCTGACTTTC. This codes for CASNKGGQGANVLTF.

This clonotype has at least ten counts. The CDR3 DNA follows: TGTGCCAGCAGGGGCGGGACAGCGAACACTGAAGCTTTCTTT. Protein sequence: CASRGGTANTEAFF. The rearrangement links TRBV11-2 to TRBJ1-1; 7 bases are a match to TRBD1. The V and J ends lost 6 bases and 1 base, in that order; junction bases with no gene match: 5. This CDR3 spans 14 amino acids. CDR1 is SGHAT and CDR2 is FQNNGV in the germline V gene.

This clonotype was detected ten times or more. The rearrangement uses TRBV24-1 and TRBJ2-7, with 14 bases identical to TRBD2. This CDR3 contains 14 residues. Trimming removed 5 bases from V and 5 bases from J; junction bases left unmatched: 1. Germline CDR1 is KGHDR and CDR2 is SFDVKD. This CDR3 is CATSGGLAGDEQYF. The CDR3 nucleotides are TGTGCCACCAGTGGGGGACTAGCGGGAGACGAGCAGTACTTC.

This clonotype was detected many times. The chain has TRBV2 and TRBJ1-6, with D possibly being TRBD1 (5 bases). The CDR3 totals 14 residues. V gave up 3 bases and J gave up 11 bases, with 14 bases separating them. Germline V gene data show CDR1 as SNHLY and CDR2 as FYNNEI. CDR3 nucleotide sequence: TGTGCCAGCAGTGACGCCCAGGGTGGAACACCCCTCCACTTT. This translates into CASSDAQGGTPLHF.